The 11 T cell receptor beta chains below all came from one sample that was sequenced in a study of blood T cell repertoires in COVID-19. The table came from immunoSEQ multiplex PCR; TCRdb's copy has only in-frame clones and leaves some out. The table lists approximately 290,000 clones, around 89% of them singletons. Sequenced input: peripheral blood. Receptor source: a man aged 25-45 years with acute or convalescent COVID-19.

The chain employs TRBV24-1 and TRBJ2-7; the D gene is possibly TRBD2 (5 bases). The V gene's germline CDR1 is KGHDR and CDR2 SFDVKD. The CDR3 covers 14 residues. V shed 7 bases and J shed 6 bases, with 18 bases lying between them. The CDR3 sequence is CATSPRGSYLEQYF. The DNA of the CDR3 is TGTGCCACCAGCCCGAGAGGGAGTTACCTCGAGCAGTACTTC.

The gene calls are TRBV7-3 and TRBJ1-6; the D gene is possibly TRBD1 (5 bases). CDR3 size: 17 residues. Trimming pared 7 bases from V and 3 bases from J, leaving 19 bases between. Germline CDR1 and CDR2: SGHTA and FQGTGA. CDR3 sequence: CASTRDRTEIYNSPLHF. CDR3 nucleotide sequence: TGTGCCAGCACGCGGGACCGGACGGAAATCTATAATTCACCCCTCCACTTT.

V and J are TRBV7-6 and TRBJ2-1; D is unresolved. Per germline, CDR1 SGHVS and CDR2 FNYEAQ. V gave up 6 bases and J gave up 11 bases, with 14 bases separating them. CDR3 length: 12 amino acids. CDR3 loop: CASSSSGDKQFF. The CDR3 region has the DNA TGTGCCAGCAGTTCATCGGGTGATAAGCAGTTCTTC.

This chain joins TRBV3-1 (or the pseudogene TRBV3-2) and TRBJ2-2; D call uncertain. CDR1 and CDR2 from the germline V gene are LGHDT and YNNKEL (reference sequence). Trimming pared 4 bases from V and 2 bases from J, leaving 5 bases between. The CDR3 has 13 amino acids. CDR3 amino acids: CASSLPNTGELFF. The CDR3 DNA is TGTGCCAGCAGCCTCCCAAACACCGGGGAGCTGTTTTTT.

The rearrangement uses TRBV5-1 and TRBJ1-1; D perhaps matches TRBD1 (5 bases). Deletions cut 0 bases from V and 2 bases from J, with 14 bases between. CDR1 and CDR2 from the germline V gene are SGHRS and YFSETQ. There are 16 residues in the CDR3. The CDR3 sequence is CASSLAAGVINTEAFF. DNA for the CDR3: TGCGCCAGCAGCTTGGCTGCGGGGGTCATCAACACTGAAGCTTTCTTT.

V is TRBV11-3 and J is TRBJ2-2; maybe TRBD2 (5 bases). Germline V gene sequence: CDR1 SGHNT, CDR2 YENEEA. This CDR3 has 16 amino acids. The germline V and J ends were trimmed by 4 bases and 0 bases, with 12 bases remaining between them. CDR3 nucleotides: TGTGCCAGCAGCTGGGAAGCGGCAGCGAACACCGGGGAGCTGTTTTTT. It yields the protein CASSWEAAANTGELFF.

The chain combines TRBV7-9 with TRBJ1-1; D is possibly TRBD1 (6 bases). CDR3 size: 14 residues. Germline loops: CDR1 SEHNR, CDR2 FQNEAQ (reference sequence). V gave up 3 bases and J gave up 4 bases, with 12 bases separating them. The CDR3 loop is CASSLPGQSTEAFF. The CDR3 bases are TGTGCCAGCAGCTTGCCGGGACAAAGCACTGAAGCTTTCTTT.

The chain has TRBV27 and TRBJ2-7; no firm D call. This CDR3 is 9 amino acids long. CDR1 MNHEY and CDR2 SMNVEV come from the germline V gene (reference sequence). Trimming took 10 bases from V and 9 from J, leaving 10 bases between them. This chain's CDR3 is CAMRVRQYF. The CDR3 DNA is TGTGCCATGAGAGTAAGGCAGTACTTC.

V is TRBV5-6 and J is TRBJ1-1; the match to TRBD1 covers 9 bases. The CDR3 runs to 19 residues. Trimming removed 6 bases from V and 4 bases from J; junction bases left unmatched: 22. The germline V gene encodes CDR1 SGHDT and CDR2 YYEEEE. The chain's CDR3 is CASNPGVKAGTGKTTEAFF. The CDR3 DNA reads TGTGCCAGCAACCCTGGGGTGAAAGCCGGGACAGGGAAGACCACTGAAGCTTTCTTT.

This chain connects TRBV15 to TRBJ2-6; D is undetermined. The V end was cut by 0 bases, the J end by 5 bases, with 2 bases between. The length of the CDR3 is 13 residues. Looked up from germline, CDR1 is LNHNV and CDR2 is YYDKDF (reference sequence). The CDR3 protein is CATSRDRANVLTF. The CDR3 nucleotides are TGTGCCACCAGCAGAGATAGGGCCAACGTCCTGACTTTC.

The V gene is TRBV3-1 (or the pseudogene TRBV3-2), the J gene TRBJ1-1; possible D gene TRBD1, 5 bases. There are 15 residues in the CDR3. From germline, CDR1 is LGHDT and CDR2 YNNKEL (reference sequence). The V end lost 5 bases, the J end lost 2 bases, and 15 bases lay between the germline ends. In nucleotides, the CDR3 is TGTGCCAGCAGCGGGGATACAGGTTTCAACACTGAAGCTTTCTTT. It codes for CASSGDTGFNTEAFF.